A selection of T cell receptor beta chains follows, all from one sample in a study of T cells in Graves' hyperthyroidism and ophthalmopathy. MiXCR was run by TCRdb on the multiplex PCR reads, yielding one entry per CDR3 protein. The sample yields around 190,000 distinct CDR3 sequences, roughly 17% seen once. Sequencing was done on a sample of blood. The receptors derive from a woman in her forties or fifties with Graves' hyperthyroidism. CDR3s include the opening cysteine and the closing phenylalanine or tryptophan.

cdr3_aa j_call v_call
CASSWRTENTGELFF TRBJ2-2 TRBV7-2
CASSIDREQFF TRBJ2-1 TRBV5-1
CASSGGVEAFF TRBJ1-1 TRBV11-2
CSVSTGGRDTQYF TRBJ2-3 TRBV29-1
CASSLGGGRRGLGEQFF TRBJ2-1 TRBV11-3
CASSYEGFTEAFF TRBJ1-1 TRBV7-3
CASSNRLITGAFF TRBJ1-1 TRBV2
CASTPLGQLNTEAFF TRBJ1-1 TRBV12-3/TRBV12-4
CAWRTGALEAFF TRBJ1-1 TRBV30
CASSYSNTRETQYF TRBJ2-5 TRBV6-5
CSATWTNTEAFF TRBJ1-1 TRBV20-1
CASSPQSSRYEQYF TRBJ2-7 TRBV11-3
CSARDGGGAEAFF TRBJ1-1 TRBV20-1
CASSQEVAGKNIQYF TRBJ2-4 TRBV3-1
CASSRITGNPYEQYF TRBJ2-7 TRBV6-2/TRBV6-3
CASSLSPRLAGDGGANVLTF TRBJ2-6 TRBV7-3
CASSFDGQISYEQYF TRBJ2-7 TRBV7-9
CASTWGTPLGGEQFF TRBJ2-1 TRBV12-3/TRBV12-4
CASSLFRDRLGGSPLHF TRBJ1-6 TRBV5-6
CASSPTSGNHNEQFF TRBJ2-1 TRBV5-1
CASSTIAGPAYEQYF TRBJ2-7 TRBV6-7
CAWRGQGSSYNEQFF TRBJ2-1 TRBV30
CSAKTPGPSTDTQYF TRBJ2-3 TRBV20-1
CASSLISGSYNEQFF TRBJ2-1 TRBV5-6
CSPETVDIYGYTF TRBJ1-2 TRBV20-1
CASSPRQGYASEAFF TRBJ1-1 TRBV12-3/TRBV12-4
CASSILPSGRAYNEQFF TRBJ2-1 TRBV19
CASGFSYEQYF TRBJ2-7 TRBV12-5
CAISEGLQETQYF TRBJ2-5 TRBV10-3